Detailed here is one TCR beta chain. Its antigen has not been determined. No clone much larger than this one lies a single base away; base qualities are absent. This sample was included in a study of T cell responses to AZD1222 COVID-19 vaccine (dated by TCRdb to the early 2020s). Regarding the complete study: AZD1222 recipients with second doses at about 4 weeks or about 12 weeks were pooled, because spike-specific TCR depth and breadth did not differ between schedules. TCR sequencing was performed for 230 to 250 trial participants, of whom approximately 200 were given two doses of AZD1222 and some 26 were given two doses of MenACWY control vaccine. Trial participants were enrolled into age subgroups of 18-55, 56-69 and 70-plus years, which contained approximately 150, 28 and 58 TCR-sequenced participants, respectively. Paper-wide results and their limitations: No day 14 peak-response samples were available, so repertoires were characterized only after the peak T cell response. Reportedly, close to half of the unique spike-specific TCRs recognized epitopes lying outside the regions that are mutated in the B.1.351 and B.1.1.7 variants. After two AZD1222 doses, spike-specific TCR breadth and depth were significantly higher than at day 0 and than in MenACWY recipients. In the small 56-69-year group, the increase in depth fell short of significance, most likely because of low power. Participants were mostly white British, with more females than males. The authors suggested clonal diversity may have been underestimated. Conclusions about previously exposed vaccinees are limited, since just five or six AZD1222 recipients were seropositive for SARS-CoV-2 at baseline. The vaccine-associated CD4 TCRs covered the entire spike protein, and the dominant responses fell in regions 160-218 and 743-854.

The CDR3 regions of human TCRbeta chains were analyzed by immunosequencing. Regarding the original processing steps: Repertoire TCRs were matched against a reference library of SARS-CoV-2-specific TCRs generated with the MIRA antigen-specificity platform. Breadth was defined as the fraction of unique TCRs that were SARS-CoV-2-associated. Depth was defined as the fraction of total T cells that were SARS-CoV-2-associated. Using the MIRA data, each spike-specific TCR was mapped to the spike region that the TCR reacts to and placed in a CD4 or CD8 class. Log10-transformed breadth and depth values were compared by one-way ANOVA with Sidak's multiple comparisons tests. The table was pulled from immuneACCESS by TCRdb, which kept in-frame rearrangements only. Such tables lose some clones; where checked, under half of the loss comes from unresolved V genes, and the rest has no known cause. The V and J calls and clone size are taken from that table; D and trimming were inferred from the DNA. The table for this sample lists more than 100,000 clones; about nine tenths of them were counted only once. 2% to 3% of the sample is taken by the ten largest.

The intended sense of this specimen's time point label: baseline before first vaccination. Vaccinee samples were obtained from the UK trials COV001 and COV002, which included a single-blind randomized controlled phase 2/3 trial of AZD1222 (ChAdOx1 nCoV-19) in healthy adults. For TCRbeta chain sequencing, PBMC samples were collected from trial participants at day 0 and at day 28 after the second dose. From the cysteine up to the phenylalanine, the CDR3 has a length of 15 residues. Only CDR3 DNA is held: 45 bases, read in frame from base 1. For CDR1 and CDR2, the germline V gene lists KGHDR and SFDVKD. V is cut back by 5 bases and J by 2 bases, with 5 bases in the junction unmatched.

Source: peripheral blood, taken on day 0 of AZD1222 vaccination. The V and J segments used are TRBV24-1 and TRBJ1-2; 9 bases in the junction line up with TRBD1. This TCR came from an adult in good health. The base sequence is TGTGCCACCAGTGCTACCGGGACAGGGAACTATGGCTACACCTTC. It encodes CATSATGTGNYGYTF.